Described below is a single T cell receptor beta chain sequence and its context. Its antigen remains unknown. The repertoire was sequenced with immunoSEQ multiplex PCR; TCRdb's copy has only in-frame clones and lacks some. The sample lists roughly 100,000 clones, more than 85% occurring once. Trimming took 3 bases from V and 4 from J, leaving 10 bases between them. This CDR3 has 13 residues. The data were taken from a study of T cell responses to AZD1222 COVID-19 vaccine. General study findings and limits: Mostly white British, mostly female donors; authors suggested clonal diversity may be underestimated. Seropositivity was recorded at baseline in only 6 or 7 AZD1222 recipients.

Second doses that came at about 4 or about 12 weeks were put together. The source material was peripheral blood, sampled 28 days after the second AZD1222 dose. The sequence was collected from an adult who received the AZD1222 COVID-19 vaccine. The chain joins TRBV12-3 or TRBV12-4 to TRBJ2-7; D uncertain. CDR3 bases: TGTGCCAGCAGTTTCATGGTAGGGTACGAGCAGTACTTC. Its protein is CASSFMVGYEQYF.